This passage covers 25 T cell receptor beta chains from one sample sequenced in a study of control samples from healthy donors and cancer patients. The method was immunoSEQ multiplex PCR; TCRdb's version includes in-frame clones alone and lacks a portion of them. Here the sample spans about 98,000 clones, approximately 80% being singletons. Specimen: blood. These receptors were collected from a woman aged 30 to 39 in good health.

This chain uses TRBV24-1 with TRBJ2-7; D is unclear. CDR3 length: 15 residues. V was trimmed by 4 bases and J by 0 bases, leaving 12 bases between them. Germline values: CDR1 KGHDR, CDR2 SFDVKD. CDR3 nucleotide sequence: TGTGCCACCAGTGACCTGGACGGAAGCTCCTACGAGCAGTACTTC. Its protein is CATSDLDGSSYEQYF.

This chain uses TRBV5-1 with TRBJ1-4; D is uncertain. The CDR3 extends over 13 amino acids. The germline V gene has CDR1 SGHRS and CDR2 YFSETQ. V was clipped by 0 bases and J by 7 bases, with 7 bases between them. The CDR3 loop reads CASSLDGAEKLFF. The CDR3 DNA is TGCGCCAGCAGCTTGGACGGAGCTGAAAAACTGTTTTTT.

The chain couples TRBV5-1 to TRBJ1-2; 11 nucleotides line up with TRBD1. V dropped 3 bases and J dropped 6; count of bases not matched to a gene: 10. Germline V CDR1 and CDR2: SGHRS, YFSETQ. The CDR3 is 16 residues long. CDR3 sequence (DNA): TGCGCCAGCAGCTGGACCGGACAGGGGGCTTCGCATGGCTACACCTTC. Its translation: CASSWTGQGASHGYTF.

The table lists this clone with many counts. This chain connects TRBV2 to TRBJ2-3; no clear D gene. Trimming removed 8 bases from V and 2 bases from J, with 8 bases in between. The CDR3 is made up of 12 amino acids. Germline-derived CDR1 and CDR2 are SNHLY and FYNNEI. The CDR3 region is CASDVSTDTQYF. CDR3 in DNA: TGTGCCAGCGACGTGTCCACAGATACGCAGTATTTT.

The chain combines TRBV5-6 with TRBJ1-1; 8 bases agree with TRBD1. Per germline, CDR1 SGHDT and CDR2 YYEEEE. The CDR3 has 15 residues. Trimming removed 3 bases from V and 6 bases from J; junction bases left unmatched: 10. The CDR3 loop is CASSYRGMSFSEAFF. CDR3 sequence (DNA): TGTGCCAGCAGCTACAGGGGGATGTCTTTTTCTGAAGCTTTCTTT.

V and J are TRBV29-1 and TRBJ2-3; 9 nucleotides agree with TRBD2. The V segment lost 6 bases and the J segment 2 bases; nucleotides outside the gene matches: 9. Germline values: CDR1 SQVTM, CDR2 ANQGSEA. The CDR3 is 15 residues long. Here the CDR3 reads CSVQTSGQLTDTQYF. The CDR3 DNA sequence: TGCAGCGTCCAAACTAGCGGGCAGCTCACAGATACGCAGTATTTT.

The J gene is TRBJ1-1, the V gene TRBV7-6; no firm D call. Germline V gene data show CDR1 as SGHVS and CDR2 as FNYEAQ. The CDR3 totals 14 residues. The V gene lost 1 base and the J gene lost 2 bases, with 8 bases spanning the gap. In DNA, the CDR3 is TGTGCCAGCAGCTTAGAATTGGGTAACACTGAAGCTTTCTTT. It encodes CASSLELGNTEAFF.

The V call is TRBV10-2, the J call TRBJ1-5; D uncertain. This CDR3 has 13 residues. CDR1 and CDR2 from the germline V gene are WSHSY and SAAADI. Between the trimmed V and J ends, which lost 6 bases and 7 bases, there was a span of 13 bases. Written as DNA, the CDR3 is TGCGCCAGCAGAGAGGAGGCGGGGCAGCCCCAGCATTTT. Amino acid sequence: CASREEAGQPQHF.

The chain joins TRBV6-2 or TRBV6-3 to TRBJ1-1; 7 nucleotides line up with TRBD1. V shed 0 bases, J shed 11 bases, and the junction held 6 bases outside the gene matches. The CDR3 consists of 13 residues. Germline V gene data show CDR1 as MNHEY and CDR2 as SVGEGT. CDR3 DNA: TGTGCCAGCAGTTACTCGAGGGGGCTAAGTGCTTTCTTT. It is translated as CASSYSRGLSAFF.

The chain recombines TRBV11-2 with TRBJ1-1; the D is unclear. Germline V gene lookup returns CDR1 SGHAT and CDR2 FQNNGV. This CDR3 region has 12 residues. The germline V and J ends were trimmed by 4 bases and 5 bases, with 8 bases remaining between them. DNA for the CDR3: TGTGCCAGCAGCTGGGTGAGGACTGAAGCTTTCTTT. Its translation: CASSWVRTEAFF.

The chain links TRBV7-2 to TRBJ2-3, with D possibly being TRBD2 (7 bases). Trimming shortened V by 2 bases and J by 5 bases, and 17 bases separated the two germline ends. The CDR3 is 16 residues long. The germline CDR1 and CDR2 sequences are SGHTA and FQGNSA. CDR3 bases: TGTGCCAGCAGCTTACCTGGGGGGGCCAGGGGAGATACGCAGTATTTT. Its protein is CASSLPGGARGDTQYF. The full variable domain, rest sourced from reference TRBV7-2 and TRBJ2-3, is GAGVSQSPSNKVTEKGKDVELRCDPISGHTALYWYRQSLGQGLEFLIYFQGNSAPDKSGLPSDRFSAERTGGSVSTLTIQRTQQEDSAVYLCASSLPGGARGDTQYFGPGTRLTVL.

The chain has TRBV4-3 and TRBJ1-2; TRBD1 matches 8 bases. From germline, CDR1 is LGHNA and CDR2 YSLEER. The V gene end was trimmed by 3 bases and the J gene end by 8 bases; junction bases not matched to a gene: 11. This CDR3 comprises 15 residues. CDR3 sequence (DNA): TGCGCCAGCAGCCAGTATATGGGACAGGTGGCCGGCTACACCTTC. This translates into CASSQYMGQVAGYTF.

V gene TRBV27 combines with J gene TRBJ2-1; 11 nucleotides agree with TRBD1. The J segment lost 7 bases and the V segment lost 1 base, leaving 6 bases of the junction unmatched. Germline assignment: CDR1 MNHEY and CDR2 SMNVEV (reference sequence). The CDR3 consists of 16 residues. CDR3 region: CASSLYRDRGKNEQFF. DNA of the CDR3: TGTGCCAGCAGTTTATACCGGGACAGGGGGAAAAATGAGCAGTTCTTC.

V gene TRBV5-4 combines with J gene TRBJ1-1; TRBD1 is a possible D gene (5 bases). Germline CDR1 reads SGHNT; CDR2 reads YYREEE (reference sequence). This CDR3 is built from 15 residues. Trimming stripped 10 bases from V and 0 bases from J, with 19 bases between. The CDR3, as DNA: TGTGCCTGTACGGGGGGATTATTTATGAACACTGAAGCTTTCTTT. It is translated as CACTGGLFMNTEAFF.

This clone was found once. The rearrangement links TRBV7-8 to TRBJ2-7; D is undetermined. The CDR3 consists of 14 residues. The V gene lost 0 bases and the J gene lost 1 base, with 7 bases spanning the gap. Per the germline V gene, CDR1 is SGHVS and CDR2 is FQNEAQ. The CDR3: CASSLAPGSYEQYF. CDR3 DNA: TGTGCCAGCAGCTTAGCGCCTGGTTCCTACGAGCAGTACTTC.

The chain recombines TRBV11-2 with TRBJ2-5; 10 bases are shared with TRBD2. V was pared by 1 base and J by 4 bases, with 3 bases of the junction left unmatched. The CDR3 extends over 15 amino acids. The germline CDR1 and CDR2 sequences are SGHAT and FQNNGV. The CDR3 region has the DNA TGTGCCAGCAGCTTAGCCGCTAGCGGGGGAGAGACCCAGTACTTC. Encoded protein: CASSLAASGGETQYF.

The table lists this clone with a count of one. CDR3 sequence: CASSQPDRLTEAFF. The DNA of the CDR3 is TGCGCCAGCAGCCAACCCGACAGACTCACTGAAGCTTTCTTT. The genes are TRBV4-1 and TRBJ1-1; the D gene is possibly TRBD1 (5 bases). The length of the CDR3 is 14 residues. Per germline, CDR1 MGHRA and CDR2 YSYEKL. Trimming took 2 bases from V and 4 from J, leaving 11 bases between them.

The chain combines TRBV7-2 with TRBJ1-3; 8 nucleotides line up with TRBD1. The CDR3 is 15 amino acids. V lost 4 bases, J lost 4 bases, and 6 bases stayed unmatched. Germline loops: CDR1 SGHTA, CDR2 FQGNSA. In DNA form, the CDR3 reads TGTGCCAGCAGCTCCGACAGGGGTCTGGGAAACACCATATATTTT. Protein product: CASSSDRGLGNTIYF.

The genes are TRBV6-5 and TRBJ2-5; D is unclear. Trimming left V 8 bases short and J 2 bases short, with 12 bases between. CDR1 MNHEY and CDR2 SVGAGI come from the germline V gene. This CDR3 comprises 13 residues. The DNA of the CDR3 is TGTGCCAGCTCCCAGGTGCTACAAGAGACCCAGTACTTC. Translation gives CASSQVLQETQYF.

This rearrangement joins TRBV13 to TRBJ2-7; D unclear. Trimming pared 5 bases from V and 6 bases from J, leaving 11 bases between. Germline assignment: CDR1 PRHDT and CDR2 FYEKMQ (reference sequence). The CDR3 extends over 12 amino acids. The CDR3 region has the DNA TGTGCCAGCAGCCCCCGCCAGCCCGAGCAGTACTTC. This translates into CASSPRQPEQYF.

This chain joins TRBV11-2 and TRBJ1-5; D is undetermined. The CDR3 contains 15 residues. Germline assignment: CDR1 SGHAT and CDR2 FQNNGV. Trimming removed 1 base at V and 4 bases at J, with 11 bases between. In DNA, the CDR3 is TGTGCCAGCAGCTTAGGTAGCAGTCTAAATCAGCCCCAGCATTTT. It translates to CASSLGSSLNQPQHF.

This rearrangement joins TRBV2 to TRBJ2-5; D assignment may be TRBD1 or TRBD2 (5 bases each). Germline V gives CDR1 SNHLY, CDR2 FYNNEI. Trimming left V 6 bases short and J 1 base short, with 12 bases between. This CDR3 has 14 residues. The CDR3 nucleotides are TGTGCCAGCAGCCCGGGACGGATCCAAGAGACCCAGTACTTC. It encodes CASSPGRIQETQYF.

This clone was counted once. This chain connects TRBV13 to TRBJ2-6; D perhaps matches TRBD2 (5 bases). The CDR3 is made up of 12 amino acids. Germline V gene data show CDR1 as PRHDT and CDR2 as FYEKMQ (reference sequence). The V gene lost 5 bases and the J gene lost 12 bases, with 11 bases spanning the gap. CDR3: CASSRGGGVLTF. CDR3 coding DNA: TGTGCCAGCAGCCGCGGCGGAGGCGTCCTGACTTTC.

The chain employs TRBV18 and TRBJ2-5, with unresolved D. Looked up from germline, CDR1 is KGHSH and CDR2 is LQKENI. Between the trimmed V and J ends, which lost 6 bases and 5 bases, there was a span of 16 bases. This CDR3 contains 14 residues. The CDR3 region is CASSTDAGPETQYF. CDR3 DNA sequence: TGTGCCAGCTCTACGGATGCAGGTCCGGAGACCCAGTACTTC.

V is TRBV30 and J is TRBJ1-2, with 9 bases aligning to TRBD1. Germline lookup yields CDR1 GTSNPN and CDR2 SVGIG (reference sequence). Trimming cost V 0 bases and J 7 bases; bases outside gene matches: 9. CDR3 size: 15 residues. The CDR3 DNA reads as TGTGCCTGGAGTGTTGGTAACAGGGGGCTCGGTGGCTACACCTTC. Translation: CAWSVGNRGLGGYTF. The full variable domain, completed using reference TRBV30 and TRBJ1-2, is SQTIHQWPATLVQPVGSPLSLECTVEGTSNPNLYWYRQAAGRGLQLLFYSVGIGQISSEVPQNLSASRPQDRQFILSSKKLLLSDSGFYLCAWSVGNRGLGGYTFGSGTRLTVV.